This paragraph reports one TCR beta chain. Produced via immunoSEQ multiplex PCR; TCRdb's table is partial and in-frame only. The profile covers fewer than 30,000 clones, with roughly 95% appearing a single time and over 2.5% taken by the ten largest. The sample is drawn from a study of chemoradiotherapy in HPV16-positive cancers. This CDR3 is 15 amino acids long. V shed 4 bases and J 1 base; nucleotides not matched to a gene: 4. The germline CDR1 and CDR2 sequences are SQVTM and ANQGSEA. The origin of this receptor is a human donor with HPV-associated anogenital cancer. This chain joins TRBV29-1 and TRBJ1-1; 12 bases are shared with TRBD1. This material was acquired from a patient who underwent chemoradiotherapy. CDR3 in DNA: TGCAGCGTTGGGGGACAGGGGGCCGGGAACACTGAAGCTTTCTTT. This gives the protein CSVGGQGAGNTEAFF.